This T cell receptor beta chain originates from a study of blood T cell repertoires in COVID-19. Study in general: Whether acute or convalescent, the COVID-19 samples came from the United States, Italy and Spain. Nucleic acid was either cDNA or gDNA, and it came from T cells, B-cell-depleted T cells, or PBMCs.

This clone was observed a handful of times. This CDR3 contains 17 residues. V was shortened by 6 bases and J by 0 bases, with 20 bases between the two germline ends. Germline loops: CDR1 MNHEY, CDR2 SVGEGT. Repertoires were generated with immunoSEQ multiplex PCR, while TCRdb's copy carries only in-frame clones and drops some. The profile shows tens of thousands of clones, around 80% of them singletons. This chain joins TRBV6-2 or TRBV6-3 and TRBJ1-1; D perhaps matches TRBD1 (5 bases). The receptor was isolated from a man between 70 and 80 years old with acute or convalescent COVID-19. Sequencing was performed on peripheral blood. CDR3 in amino acids: CASSPGSGGGLNTEAFF. CDR3 sequence (DNA): TGTGCCAGCAGCCCCGGTAGTGGGGGAGGGCTGAACACTGAAGCTTTCTTT.